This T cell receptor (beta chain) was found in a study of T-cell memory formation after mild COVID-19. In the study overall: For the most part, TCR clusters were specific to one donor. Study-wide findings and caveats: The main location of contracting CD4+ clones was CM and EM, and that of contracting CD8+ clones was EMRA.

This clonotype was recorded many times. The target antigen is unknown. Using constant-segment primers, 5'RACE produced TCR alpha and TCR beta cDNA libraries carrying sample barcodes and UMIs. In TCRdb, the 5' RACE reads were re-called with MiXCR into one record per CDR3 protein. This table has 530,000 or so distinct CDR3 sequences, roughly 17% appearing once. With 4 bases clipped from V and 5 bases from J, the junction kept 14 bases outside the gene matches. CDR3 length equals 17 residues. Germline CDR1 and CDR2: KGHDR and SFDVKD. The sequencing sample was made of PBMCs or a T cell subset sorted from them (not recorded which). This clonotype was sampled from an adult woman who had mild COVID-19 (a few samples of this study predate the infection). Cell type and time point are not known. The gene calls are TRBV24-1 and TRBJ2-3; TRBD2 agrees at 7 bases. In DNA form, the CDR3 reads TGTGCCACCAGTGAACCGTTAGCGGGTACCCGCAAAGATACGCAGTATTTT. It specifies CATSEPLAGTRKDTQYF.